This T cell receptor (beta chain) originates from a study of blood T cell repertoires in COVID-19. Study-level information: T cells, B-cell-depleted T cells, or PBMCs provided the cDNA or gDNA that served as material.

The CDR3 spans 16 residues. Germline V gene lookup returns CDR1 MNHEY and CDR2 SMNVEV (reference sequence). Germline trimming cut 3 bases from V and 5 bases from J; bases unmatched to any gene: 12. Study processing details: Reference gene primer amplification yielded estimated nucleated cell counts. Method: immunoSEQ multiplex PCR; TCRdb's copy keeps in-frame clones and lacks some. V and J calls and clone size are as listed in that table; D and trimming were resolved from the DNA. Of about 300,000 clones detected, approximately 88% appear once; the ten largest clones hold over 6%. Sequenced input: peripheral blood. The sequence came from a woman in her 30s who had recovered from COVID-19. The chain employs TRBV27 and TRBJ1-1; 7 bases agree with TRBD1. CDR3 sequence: CASSFFVGGGGTEAFF. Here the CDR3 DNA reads TGTGCCAGCAGTTTTTTCGTAGGGGGCGGCGGAACTGAAGCTTTCTTT.